This T cell receptor beta chain stems from a study of T cell responses to AZD1222 COVID-19 vaccine. Study-wide results and caveats: It was only after the peak T cell response that any repertoires were sampled. Receipt of two AZD1222 doses was followed by a rise in Spike-specific TCR breadth and depth. Regions 160-218 and 743-854 dominated among vaccine-associated CD4 TCRs spanning spike.

About this clone itself: The antigen is unknown.

The data were produced by immunoSEQ multiplex PCR, yet TCRdb's version contains in-frame clones alone and is incomplete. The repertoire holds some 180,000 clones, about nine tenths seen once, with 1.7% in the top ten. With 5 bases removed from V and 1 base from J, the gap between germline ends came to 12 bases. This CDR3 region has 14 residues. The germline CDR1 and CDR2 sequences are SGHAT and FQNNGV. The clonotype originates from an adult who received the AZD1222 COVID-19 vaccine. The chain couples TRBV11-2 to TRBJ2-7; D might be TRBD2 (6 bases). The specimen was peripheral blood, collected 28 days after the second AZD1222 dose. CDR3 DNA: TGTGCCAGCAGCCTGGGGGGTGCTTCCTACGAGCAGTACTTC. This sequence encodes CASSLGGASYEQYF. Combining the CDR3 with reference TRBV11-2 and TRBJ2-7 gives the whole variable domain EAGVAQSPRYKIIEKRQSVAFWCNPISGHATLYWYQQILGQGPKLLIQFQNNGVVDDSQLPKDRFSAERLKGVDSTLKIQPAKLEDSAVYLCASSLGGASYEQYFGPGTRLTVT.